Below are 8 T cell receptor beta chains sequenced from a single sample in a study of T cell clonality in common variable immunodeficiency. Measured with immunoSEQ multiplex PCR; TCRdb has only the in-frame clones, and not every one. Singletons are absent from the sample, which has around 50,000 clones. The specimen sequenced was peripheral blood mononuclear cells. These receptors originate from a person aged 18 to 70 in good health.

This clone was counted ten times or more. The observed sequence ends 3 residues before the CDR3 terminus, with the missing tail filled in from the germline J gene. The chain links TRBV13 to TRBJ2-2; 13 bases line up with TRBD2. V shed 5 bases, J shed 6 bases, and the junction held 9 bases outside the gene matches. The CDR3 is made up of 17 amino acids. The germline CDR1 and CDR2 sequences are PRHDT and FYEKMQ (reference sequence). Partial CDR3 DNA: TGTGCCAGCAGCCTTGAAACTAGCGGGAGGGCCGCCGGGGAG. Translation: CASSLETSGRAAGE. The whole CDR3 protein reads CASSLETSGRAAGELFF.

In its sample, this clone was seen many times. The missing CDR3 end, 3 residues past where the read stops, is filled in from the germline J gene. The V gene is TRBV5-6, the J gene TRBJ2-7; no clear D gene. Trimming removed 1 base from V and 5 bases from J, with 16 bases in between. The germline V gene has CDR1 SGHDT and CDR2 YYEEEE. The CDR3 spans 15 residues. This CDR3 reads CASSLKQLITHEQYF. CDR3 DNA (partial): TGTGCCAGCAGCTTGAAACAGCTCATCACCCACGAG.

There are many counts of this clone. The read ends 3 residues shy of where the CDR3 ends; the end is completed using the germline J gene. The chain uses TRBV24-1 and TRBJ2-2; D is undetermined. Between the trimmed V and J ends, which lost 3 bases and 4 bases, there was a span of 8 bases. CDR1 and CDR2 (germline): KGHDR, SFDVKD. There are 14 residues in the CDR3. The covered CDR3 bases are TGTGCCACCAGTGATCCGGGTCCCACCGGGGAG. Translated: CATSDPGPTGE. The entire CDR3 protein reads CATSDPGPTGELFF.

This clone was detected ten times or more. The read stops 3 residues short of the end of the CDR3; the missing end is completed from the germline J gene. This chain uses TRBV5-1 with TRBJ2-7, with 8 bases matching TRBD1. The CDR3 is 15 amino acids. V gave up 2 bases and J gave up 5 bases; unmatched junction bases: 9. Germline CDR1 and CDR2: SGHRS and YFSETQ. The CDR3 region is CASSFRGDRGHEQYF. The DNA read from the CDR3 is TGCGCCAGCAGCTTTCGCGGAGACAGGGGTCACGAG.

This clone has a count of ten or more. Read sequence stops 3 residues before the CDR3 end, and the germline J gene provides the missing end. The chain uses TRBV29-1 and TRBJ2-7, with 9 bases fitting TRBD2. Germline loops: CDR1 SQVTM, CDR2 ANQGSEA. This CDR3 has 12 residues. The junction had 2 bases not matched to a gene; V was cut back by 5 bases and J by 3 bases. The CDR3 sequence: CSVLAGNYEQYF. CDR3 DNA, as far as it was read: TGCAGCGTTCTAGCGGGGAACTACGAG.

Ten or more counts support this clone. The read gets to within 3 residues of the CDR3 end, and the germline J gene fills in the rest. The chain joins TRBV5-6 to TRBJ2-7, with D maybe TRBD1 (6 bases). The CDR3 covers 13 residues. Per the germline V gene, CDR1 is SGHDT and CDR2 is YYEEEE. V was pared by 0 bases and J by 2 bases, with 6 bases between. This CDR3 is CASSLDRAYEQYF. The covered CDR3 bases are TGTGCCAGCAGCTTGGACAGGGCCTACGAG.

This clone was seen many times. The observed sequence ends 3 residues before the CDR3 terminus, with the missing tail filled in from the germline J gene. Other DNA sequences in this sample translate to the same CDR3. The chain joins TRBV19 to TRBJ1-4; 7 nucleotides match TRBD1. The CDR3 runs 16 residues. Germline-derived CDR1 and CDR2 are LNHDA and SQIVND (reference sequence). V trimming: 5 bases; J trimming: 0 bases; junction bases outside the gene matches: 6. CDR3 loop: CASSSGTEATNEKLFF. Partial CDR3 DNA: TGTGCCAGTAGTTCCGGGACAGAAGCAACTAATGAAAAA. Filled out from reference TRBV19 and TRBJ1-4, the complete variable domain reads DGGITQSPKYLFRKEGQNVTLSCEQNLNHDAMYWYRQDPGQGLRLIYYSQIVNDFQKGDIAEGYSVSREKKESFPLTVTSAQKNPTAFYLCASSSGTEATNEKLFFGSGTQLSVL.

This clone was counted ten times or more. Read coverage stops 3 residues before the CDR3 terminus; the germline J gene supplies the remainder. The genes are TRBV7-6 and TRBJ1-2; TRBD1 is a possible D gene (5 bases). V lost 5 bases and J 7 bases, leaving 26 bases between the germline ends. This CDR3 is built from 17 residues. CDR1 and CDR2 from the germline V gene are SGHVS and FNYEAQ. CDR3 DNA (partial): TGTGCCAGCAGCCCCGCGGGGGGGGACGGAGGAGGTAGTGGC. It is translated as CASSPAGGDGGGSG. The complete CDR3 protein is CASSPAGGDGGGSGYTF.